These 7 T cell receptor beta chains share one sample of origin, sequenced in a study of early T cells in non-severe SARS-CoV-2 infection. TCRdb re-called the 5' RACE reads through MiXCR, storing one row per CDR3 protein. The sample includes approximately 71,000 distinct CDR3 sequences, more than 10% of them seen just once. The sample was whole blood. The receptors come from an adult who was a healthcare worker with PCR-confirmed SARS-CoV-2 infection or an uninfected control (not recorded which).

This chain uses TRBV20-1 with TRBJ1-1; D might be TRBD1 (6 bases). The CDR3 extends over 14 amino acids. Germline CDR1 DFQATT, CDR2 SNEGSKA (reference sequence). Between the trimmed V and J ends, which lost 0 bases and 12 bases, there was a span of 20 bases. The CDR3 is CSARDLAGAQKTFF. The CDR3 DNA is TGCAGTGCTAGAGATCTGGCGGGGGCTCAGAAAACTTTCTTT.

Here the CDR3 reads CASSFTGATNEKLFF. CDR3 nucleotide sequence: TGCGCCAGCAGCTTCACCGGAGCAACTAATGAAAAACTGTTTTTT. The rearrangement joins TRBV5-1 to TRBJ1-4; no reliable D call. V was cut by 2 bases and J by 0 bases, with 8 bases left in between. Germline CDR1 reads SGHRS; CDR2 reads YFSETQ. The CDR3 contains 15 residues.

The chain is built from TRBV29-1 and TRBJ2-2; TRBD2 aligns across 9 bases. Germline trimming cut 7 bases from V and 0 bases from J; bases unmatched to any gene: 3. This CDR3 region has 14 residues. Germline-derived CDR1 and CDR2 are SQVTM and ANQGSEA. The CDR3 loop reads CSGRTSANTGELFF. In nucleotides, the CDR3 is TGCAGCGGACGGACTAGCGCGAACACCGGGGAGCTGTTTTTT.

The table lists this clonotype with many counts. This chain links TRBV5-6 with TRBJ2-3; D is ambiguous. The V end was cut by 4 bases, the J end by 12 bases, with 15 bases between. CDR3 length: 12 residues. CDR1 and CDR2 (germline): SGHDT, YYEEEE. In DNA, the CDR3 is TGTGCCAGCAGCCCAGTTGGGAAAAACCAGTATTTT. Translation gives CASSPVGKNQYF. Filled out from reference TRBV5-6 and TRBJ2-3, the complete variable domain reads DAGVTQSPTHLIKTRGQQVTLRCSPKSGHDTVSWYQQALGQGPQFIFQYYEEEERQRGNFPDRFSGHQFPNYSSELNVNALLLGDSALYLCASSPVGKNQYFGPGTRLTVL.

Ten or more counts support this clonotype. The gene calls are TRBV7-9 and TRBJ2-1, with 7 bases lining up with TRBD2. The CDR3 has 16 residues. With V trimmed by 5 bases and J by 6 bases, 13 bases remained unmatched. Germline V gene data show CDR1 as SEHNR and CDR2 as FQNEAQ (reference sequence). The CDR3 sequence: CASSPRGGEIVNEQFF. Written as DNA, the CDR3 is TGTGCCAGCAGCCCCCGGGGAGGGGAGATAGTCAATGAGCAGTTCTTC. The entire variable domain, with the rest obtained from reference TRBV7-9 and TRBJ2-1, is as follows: DTGVSQNPRHKITKRGQNVTFRCDPISEHNRLYWYRQTLGQGPEFLTYFQNEAQLEKSRLLSDRFSAERPKGSFSTLEIQRTEQGDSAMYLCASSPRGGEIVNEQFFGPGTRLTVL.

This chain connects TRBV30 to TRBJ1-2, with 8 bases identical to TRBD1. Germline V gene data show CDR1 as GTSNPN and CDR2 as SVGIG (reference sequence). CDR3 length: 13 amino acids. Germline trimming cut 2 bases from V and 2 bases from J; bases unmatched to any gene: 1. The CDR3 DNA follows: TGTGCCTGGAGTCGGGACAGGAACTATGGCTACACCTTC. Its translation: CAWSRDRNYGYTF.

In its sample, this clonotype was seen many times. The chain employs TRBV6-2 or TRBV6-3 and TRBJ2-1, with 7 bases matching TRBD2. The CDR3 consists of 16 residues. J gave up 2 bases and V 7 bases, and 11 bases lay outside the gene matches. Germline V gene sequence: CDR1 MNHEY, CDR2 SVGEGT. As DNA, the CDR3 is TGTGCCAGCATCGGGGGGTCCTTGGGGACCTACAATGAGCAGTTCTTC. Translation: CASIGGSLGTYNEQFF.